Below, 10 T cell receptor beta chains from the same sample are listed, as sequenced in a study of identical twins. TCRdb recomputed calls from the 5' RACE reads with MiXCR, one row per CDR3 protein. The sample has hundreds of thousands of distinct CDR3 sequences; over 5% are singletons. Sample: naive T cells sorted from blood. The receptors shown here come from a man aged 18 to 30 in good health.

This clonotype was found many times. V gene TRBV10-2 combines with J gene TRBJ2-7; 10 bases fit TRBD1. V gave up 9 bases and J gave up 5 bases; unmatched junction bases: 7. Germline V CDR1 and CDR2: WSHSY, SAAADI. The CDR3 has 13 residues. CDR3 sequence (DNA): TGCGCCAGTAGGGGACAGGGGAACAACGAGCAGTACGTC. Its protein product is CASRGQGNNEQYV.

J is TRBJ2-2 and V is TRBV6-1, with D maybe TRBD2 (6 bases). Germline CDR1 MNHNS, CDR2 SASEGT. Trimming removed 4 bases at V and 5 bases at J, with 11 bases between. The CDR3 covers 14 residues. The CDR3 nucleotides are TGTGCCAGCAGTGTGGGACTGATGACCGGGGAGCTGTTTTTT. It encodes CASSVGLMTGELFF.

V and J are TRBV28 and TRBJ2-7, with D perhaps assigned TRBD1 or TRBD2 (7 bases each). Germline CDR1 and CDR2: MDHEN and SYDVKM. V was pared by 5 bases and J by 3 bases, with 17 bases between. This CDR3 contains 15 residues. CDR3 sequence: CASSLAGGGRYEQYF. The CDR3 DNA reads TGTGCCAGCAGTCTGGCAGGGGGAGGGCGCTACGAGCAGTACTTC.

This clonotype has ten or more counts. The rearrangement joins TRBV12-3 or TRBV12-4 to TRBJ1-2; D is possibly TRBD1 (5 bases). There are 14 residues in the CDR3. V dropped 6 bases and J dropped 4 bases, with 15 bases sitting between them. CDR3 protein: CASRNTAGTYGYTF. CDR3 bases: TGTGCCAGCAGGAATACCGCGGGGACCTATGGCTACACCTTC.

In this sample, this clonotype turned up many times. The chain recombines TRBV5-1 with TRBJ1-1, with 8 bases lining up with TRBD1. CDR3 length: 14 residues. J was trimmed by 10 bases and V by 2 bases; bases with no gene match: 10. Germline V gene data show CDR1 as SGHRS and CDR2 as YFSETQ. CDR3 loop: CASSFAGGWESAFF. CDR3 DNA sequence: TGCGCCAGCAGCTTCGCAGGGGGCTGGGAGTCAGCTTTCTTT.

This clonotype came up many times. The J gene is TRBJ2-1, the V gene TRBV20-1, with a tentative D call TRBD2 (5 bases). V was clipped by 5 bases and J by 7 bases, with 15 bases between them. From germline, CDR1 is DFQATT and CDR2 SNEGSKA (reference sequence). There are 13 residues in the CDR3. The CDR3 is CSAEVAPMNEQFF. The CDR3 DNA reads TGCAGTGCTGAGGTAGCGCCCATGAATGAGCAGTTCTTC.

This clonotype was counted once. The chain couples TRBV30 to TRBJ1-3; no firm D call. Germline V gene lookup returns CDR1 GTSNPN and CDR2 SVGIG (reference sequence). V lost 2 bases and J lost 2, with 13 bases in between. The CDR3 sequence is 15 residues long. The CDR3 here is CAWSLLSAPGNTIYF. The CDR3 nucleotides read TGTGCCTGGAGTTTGCTAAGCGCTCCTGGAAACACCATATATTTT.

The sample holds many counts of this clonotype. This chain links TRBV5-1 with TRBJ2-7; D unclear. The CDR3 sequence is 12 residues long. The germline gives CDR1 SGHRS, CDR2 YFSETQ. Trimming cost V 7 bases and J 0 bases, with 8 bases left between them. In DNA, the CDR3 is TGCGCCAGCCACGGAAGCTCCTACGAGCAGTACTTC. Translating gives CASHGSSYEQYF.

This clonotype was picked up many times. This chain joins TRBV3-1 and TRBJ2-1; D gene unclear. Trimming took off 1 base at V and 9 bases at J, with 10 bases between the two ends. Germline V gene data show CDR1 as LGHDT and CDR2 as YNNKEL (reference sequence). The CDR3 has 13 amino acids. CDR3 nucleotide sequence: TGTGCCAGCAGCCAAGGGATAGCTATTGAGCAGTTCTTC. Translated, it gives CASSQGIAIEQFF.

This clonotype was seen a handful of times. The chain recombines TRBV27 with TRBJ2-1; perhaps TRBD2 as D (6 bases). Trimming removed 6 bases at V and 1 base at J, with 19 bases between. The germline V gene has CDR1 MNHEY and CDR2 SMNVEV (reference sequence). CDR3 length: 17 amino acids. CDR3 protein: CASSSKGTSRSYNEQFF. The DNA of the CDR3 is TGTGCCAGCAGCTCTAAAGGGACTTCCCGTTCCTACAATGAGCAGTTCTTC.